The text below deals with one T cell receptor (beta chain). The sample originates from a study of blood T cell repertoires in COVID-19. Assay: immunoSEQ multiplex PCR; the TCRdb copy retains only in-frame clones and omits some. The sample lists fewer than 400,000 clones, 90% to 95% occurring once. CDR3 length equals 15 residues. CDR1 and CDR2 (germline): KGHDR, SFDVKD. Trimming took 6 bases from V and 8 from J; bases not matched to a gene: 9. The genes are TRBV24-1 and TRBJ1-4, with 9 bases matching TRBD1. Sequencing used PBMCs or T cells enriched from blood (not recorded which). This sequence originates from a woman aged 25 to 45 who had been exposed to COVID-19. CDR3 region: CATSIPGQGVEKLFF. CDR3 nucleotide sequence: TGTGCCACCAGTATCCCGGGACAGGGCGTCGAAAAACTGTTTTTT.